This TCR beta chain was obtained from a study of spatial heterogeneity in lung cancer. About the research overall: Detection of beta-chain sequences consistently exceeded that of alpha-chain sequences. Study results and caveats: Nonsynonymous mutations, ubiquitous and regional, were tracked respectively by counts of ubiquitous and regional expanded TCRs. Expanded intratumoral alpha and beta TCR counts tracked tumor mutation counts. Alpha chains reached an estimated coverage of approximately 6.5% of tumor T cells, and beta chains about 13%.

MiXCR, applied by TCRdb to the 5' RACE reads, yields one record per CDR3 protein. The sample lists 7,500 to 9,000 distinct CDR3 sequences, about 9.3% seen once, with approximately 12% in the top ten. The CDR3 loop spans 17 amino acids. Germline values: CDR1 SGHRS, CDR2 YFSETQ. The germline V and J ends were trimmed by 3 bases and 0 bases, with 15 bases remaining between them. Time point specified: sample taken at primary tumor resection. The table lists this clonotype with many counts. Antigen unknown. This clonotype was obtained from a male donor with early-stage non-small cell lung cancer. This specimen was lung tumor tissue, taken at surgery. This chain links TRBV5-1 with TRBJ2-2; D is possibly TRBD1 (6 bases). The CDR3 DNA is TGCGCCAGCAGCTACGAAACCGGGACAACGAACACCGGGGAGCTGTTTTTT. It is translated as CASSYETGTTNTGELFF.